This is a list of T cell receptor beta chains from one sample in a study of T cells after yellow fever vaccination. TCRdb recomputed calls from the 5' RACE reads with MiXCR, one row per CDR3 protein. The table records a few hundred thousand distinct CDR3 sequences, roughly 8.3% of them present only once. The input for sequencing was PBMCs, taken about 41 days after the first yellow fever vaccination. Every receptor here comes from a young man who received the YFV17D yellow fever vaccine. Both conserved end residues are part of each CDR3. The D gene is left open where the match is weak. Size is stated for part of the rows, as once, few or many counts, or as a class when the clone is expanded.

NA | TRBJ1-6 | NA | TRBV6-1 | TGTGCCAGCAGTACCCCTCAGGGTTATAATTCACCCCTCCACTTT | CASSTPQGYNSPLHF
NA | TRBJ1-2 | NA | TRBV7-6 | TGTGCCAGCAGCTTGGCCCCGGGGAGGGAGGAGGGCTACACCTTC | CASSLAPGREEGYTF
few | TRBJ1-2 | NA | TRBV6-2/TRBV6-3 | TGTGCCAGCAGTTACTCCTTCGGGCAGGTCTATGGCTACACCTTC | CASSYSFGQVYGYTF
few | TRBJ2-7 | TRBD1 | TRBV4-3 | TGCGCCAGCAGCCACTTGACAGGGGACGAGCAGTACTTC | CASSHLTGDEQYF
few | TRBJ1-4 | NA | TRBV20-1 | TGCAGTGCTAGTACAGAGTGGGAAAAACTGTTTTTT | CSASTEWEKLFF
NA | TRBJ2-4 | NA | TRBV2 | TGTGCCAGCATTGAGCTAGCCAAAAACATTCAGTACTTC | CASIELAKNIQYF
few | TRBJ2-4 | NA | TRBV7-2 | TGTGCCAGCAGTCCAAATTGGGTCCTAGCCAAAAACATTCAGTACTTC | CASSPNWVLAKNIQYF
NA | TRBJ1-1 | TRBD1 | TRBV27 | TGTGCCAGCAGTTTAAAGGCCGGGACAGGGGGCACTGAAGCTTTCTTT | CASSLKAGTGGTEAFF
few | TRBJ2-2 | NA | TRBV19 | TGTGCCAGTAGTTCATTACAGGGAACCGGGGAGCTGTTTTTT | CASSSLQGTGELFF
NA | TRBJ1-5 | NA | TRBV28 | TGTGCCAGTACCCCCGGGACGTCGGGCAATCAGCCCCAGCATTTT | CASTPGTSGNQPQHF
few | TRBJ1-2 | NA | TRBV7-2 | TGTGCCAGCAGCTTAGGGAAGGGTTATGGCTACACCTTC | CASSLGKGYGYTF
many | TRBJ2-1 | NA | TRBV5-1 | TGCGCCAGCAGCTTGGAAGGACCCCAGTTCTTC | CASSLEGPQFF
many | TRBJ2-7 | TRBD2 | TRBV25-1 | TGTGCCAGCAGGACGTCGGGGGGCGAGCAGTACTTC | CASRTSGGEQYF
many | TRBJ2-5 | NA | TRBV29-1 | TGCAGCGTTGCCCCCGGTGAGACCCAGTACTTC | CSVAPGETQYF
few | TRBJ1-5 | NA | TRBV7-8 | TGTGCCAGCAGCCCCAGCAATCAGCCCCAGCATTTT | CASSPSNQPQHF
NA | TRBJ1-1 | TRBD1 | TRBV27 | TGTGCCAGCACTCCATATGCCGCAGGGGGCTACATGAACACTGAAGCTTTCTTT | CASTPYAAGGYMNTEAFF
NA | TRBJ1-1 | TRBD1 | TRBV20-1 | TGCAGTGCCTGGAGGACAGGGGCCTACACTGAAGCTTTCTTT | CSAWRTGAYTEAFF
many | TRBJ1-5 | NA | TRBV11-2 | TGTGCCAGCAGCTCATTGGACCAGCCCCAGCATTTT | CASSSLDQPQHF
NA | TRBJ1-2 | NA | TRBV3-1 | TGTGCCAGCAGCCCTGAGGGGGACTATGGCTACACCTTC | CASSPEGDYGYTF
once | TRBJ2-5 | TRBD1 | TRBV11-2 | TGTGCCAGCAGCCCTTGGACAGGGAGTCAAGAGACCCAGTACTTC | CASSPWTGSQETQYF
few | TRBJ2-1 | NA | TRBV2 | TGTGCCAGCAGTGAAACAGGAGCGGATGAGCAGTTCTTC | CASSETGADEQFF
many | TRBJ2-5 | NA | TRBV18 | TGTGCCAGCTCCCCGACAGCCCAAGAGACCCAGTACTTC | CASSPTAQETQYF
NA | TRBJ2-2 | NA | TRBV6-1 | TGTGCCAGCAGCCCTACAGGGTCGACCGGGGAGCTGTTTTTT | CASSPTGSTGELFF